This T cell receptor beta chain stems from a study of T cells after yellow fever vaccination. Synthesis of TCR cDNA relied on 5'RACE template switching, which attached a universal primer site and UMIs. TCRdb called the 5' RACE reads again in MiXCR, with one record for every CDR3 protein. The sample includes fewer than 450,000 distinct CDR3 sequences, approximately 4.2% of them seen just once. Study-wide results and caveats: Detected again after the booster were most primary-vaccination clones, at roughly 95% CD4 and 80% to 90% CD8. Abundant clonotypes from the bulk population could have been carried over as contaminants into FACS-sorted repertoires.

This clonotype has only a few counts. Its antigen is not identified. The CDR3 is made up of 16 amino acids. V was pared by 4 bases and J by 5 bases, with 7 bases of the junction left unmatched. This rearrangement joins TRBV12-3 or TRBV12-4 to TRBJ2-1; 11 positions match TRBD2. The sequence derives from a man between 18 and 29 years old who received the YFV17D yellow fever vaccine. Sequences were derived from PBMCs, sampled 5 days after the yellow fever booster vaccination. CDR3 sequence: CASSSPTSGANNEQFF. The CDR3 DNA sequence: TGTGCCAGCAGTTCGCCGACTAGCGGGGCCAACAATGAGCAGTTCTTC.